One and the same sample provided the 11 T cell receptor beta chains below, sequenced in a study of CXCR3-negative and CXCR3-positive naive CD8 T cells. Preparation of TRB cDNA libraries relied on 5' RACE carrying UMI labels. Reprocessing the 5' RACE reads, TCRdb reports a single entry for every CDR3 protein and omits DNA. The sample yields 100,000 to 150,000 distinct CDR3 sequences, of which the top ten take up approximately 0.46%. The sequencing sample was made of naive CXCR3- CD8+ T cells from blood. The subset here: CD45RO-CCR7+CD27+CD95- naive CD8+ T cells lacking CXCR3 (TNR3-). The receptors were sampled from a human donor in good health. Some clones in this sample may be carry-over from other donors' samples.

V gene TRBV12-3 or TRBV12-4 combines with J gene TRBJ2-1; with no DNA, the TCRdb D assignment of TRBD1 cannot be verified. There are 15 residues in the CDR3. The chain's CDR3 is CASSPPGGALYEQFF.

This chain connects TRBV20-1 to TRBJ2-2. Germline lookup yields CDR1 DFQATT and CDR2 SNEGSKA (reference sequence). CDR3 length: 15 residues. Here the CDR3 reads CSARDRSRGYGELFF.

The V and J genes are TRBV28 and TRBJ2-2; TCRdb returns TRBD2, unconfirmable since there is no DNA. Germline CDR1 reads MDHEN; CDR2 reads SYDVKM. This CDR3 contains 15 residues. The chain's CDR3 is CASSFASGGAGELFF.

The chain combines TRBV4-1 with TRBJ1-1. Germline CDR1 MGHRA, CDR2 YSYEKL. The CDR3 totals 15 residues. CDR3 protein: CASSQDRRDSVEAFF.

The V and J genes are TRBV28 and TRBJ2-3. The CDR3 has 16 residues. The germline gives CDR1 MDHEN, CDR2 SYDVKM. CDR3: CASSLLERLATDTQYF. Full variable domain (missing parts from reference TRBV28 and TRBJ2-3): DVKVTQSSRYLVKRTGEKVFLECVQDMDHENMFWYRQDPGLGLRLIYFSYDVKMKEKGDIPEGYSVSREKKERFSLILESASTNQTSMYLCASSLLERLATDTQYFGPGTRLTVL.

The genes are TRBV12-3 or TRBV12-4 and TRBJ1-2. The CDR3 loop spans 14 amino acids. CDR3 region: CASSPHWIGFGHTF.

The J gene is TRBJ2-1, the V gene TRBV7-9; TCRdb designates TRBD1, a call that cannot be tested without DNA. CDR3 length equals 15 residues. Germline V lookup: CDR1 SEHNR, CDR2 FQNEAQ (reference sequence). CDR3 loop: CASSYLRDRGNEQFF.

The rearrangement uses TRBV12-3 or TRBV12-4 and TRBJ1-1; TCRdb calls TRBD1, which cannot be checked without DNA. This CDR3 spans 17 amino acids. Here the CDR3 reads CASSSAGTLALNTEAFF.

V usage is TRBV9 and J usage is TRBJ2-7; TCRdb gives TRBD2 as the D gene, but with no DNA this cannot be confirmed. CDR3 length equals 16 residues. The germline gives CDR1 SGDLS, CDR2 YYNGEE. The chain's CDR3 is CASSVETGLGIYEQYF.

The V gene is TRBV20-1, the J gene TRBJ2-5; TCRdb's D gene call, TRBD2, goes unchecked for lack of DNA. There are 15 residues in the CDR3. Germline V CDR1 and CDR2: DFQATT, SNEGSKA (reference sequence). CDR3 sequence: CSALWRETYQETQYF.

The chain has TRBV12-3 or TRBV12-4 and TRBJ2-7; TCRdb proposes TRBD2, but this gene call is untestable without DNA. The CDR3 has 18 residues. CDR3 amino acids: CASSPGIPTSGSFSEQYF.